The 2 T cell receptor beta chains below come from one sample, sequenced in a study of blood T cell repertoires in COVID-19. TCRdb's copy holds only in-frame clones and misses some; the assay was immunoSEQ multiplex PCR. The sample records 80,000 to 100,000 clones, 81% being singletons. Sequenced input: peripheral blood. Source of these receptors: a man aged 55 to 69 with acute or convalescent COVID-19.

The CDR3 coding sequence is TGTGCCAGCAGTTTAGCCCCGCGGGAGGGGCTAAGGACTGAAGCTTTCTTT. Amino acids: CASSLAPREGLRTEAFF. The chain carries TRBV27 and TRBJ1-1, with a weak D call TRBD1 (5 bases). The ends were cut back, 2 bases at V and 5 bases at J, with 21 bases in the middle. Per germline, CDR1 MNHEY and CDR2 SMNVEV (reference sequence). The CDR3 is made up of 17 amino acids.

This clone came up a few times. The V and J genes are TRBV2 and TRBJ1-1, with D unresolved. Trimming took off 11 bases at V and 3 bases at J, with 10 bases between the two ends. CDR3 length: 11 amino acids. Germline lookup yields CDR1 SNHLY and CDR2 FYNNEI. CDR3 DNA: TGTGCCCTCCGGCGGGACACTGAAGCTTTCTTT. Protein: CALRRDTEAFF.